The TCR beta chain under discussion was sequenced for a study of shared clonotypes between healthy human individuals. General study findings and limits: Clonotypes shared by all four donors outscored non-shared clonotypes in generation probability.

Profiled with immunoSEQ multiplex PCR; TCRdb holds only in-frame clones, not every one. The sample carries approximately 980,000 clones, 60% to 85% recorded once. The CDR3 runs 15 residues. Germline V gives CDR1 KGHSH, CDR2 LQKENI. V trimming: 4 bases; J trimming: 7 bases; junction bases outside the gene matches: 7. This clone was seen only a few times. Its specificity is unknown. This sequence originates from a young man in good health. The sample taken for sequencing was memory CD4+ T cells sorted from blood. Noted subset: CD45RA-negative fraction. J is TRBJ1-6 and V is TRBV18; 7 nucleotides match TRBD1. The CDR3 is CASSLQGSGNSPLHF. The CDR3 nucleotides read TGTGCCAGCTCACTACAGGGGTCCGGGAATTCACCCCTCCACTTT.